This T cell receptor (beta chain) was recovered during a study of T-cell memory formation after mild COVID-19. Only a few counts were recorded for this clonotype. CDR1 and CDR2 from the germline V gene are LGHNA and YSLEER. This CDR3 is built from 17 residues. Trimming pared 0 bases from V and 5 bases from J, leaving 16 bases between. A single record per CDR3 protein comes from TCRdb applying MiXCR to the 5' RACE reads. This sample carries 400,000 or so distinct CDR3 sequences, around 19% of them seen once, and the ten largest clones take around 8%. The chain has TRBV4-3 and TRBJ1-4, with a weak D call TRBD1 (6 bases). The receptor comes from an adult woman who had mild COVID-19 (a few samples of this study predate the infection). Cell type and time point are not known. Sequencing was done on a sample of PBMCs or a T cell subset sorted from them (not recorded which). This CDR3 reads CASSQDPDRSINEKLFF. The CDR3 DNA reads TGCGCCAGCAGCCAAGATCCGGACAGATCGATAAATGAAAAACTGTTTTTT.